The 14 T cell receptor beta chains below all came from one sample that was sequenced in a study of PD-1 blockade in classical Hodgkin lymphoma. Relapse after autologous stem cell transplantation occurred in every patient, and brentuximab vedotin exposure varied. Libraries were prepared by immunoSEQ multiplex PCR; TCRdb keeps only in-frame clonotypes and omits some of them. The sample carries roughly 13,000 clones, roughly three quarters recorded once. Sample: peripheral blood mononuclear cells (PBMCs), taken before the second cycle of nivolumab. These receptors were taken from a human donor with classical Hodgkin lymphoma.

The chain is built from TRBV5-8 and TRBJ2-2; D is possibly TRBD1 (5 bases). Germline V gene data show CDR1 as SGHTS and CDR2 as YDEGEE. Trimming stripped 4 bases from V and 5 bases from J, with 15 bases between. The length of the CDR3 is 15 residues. In nucleotides, the CDR3 is TGTGCCAGCAGCCGTTGGGGCGCAGGGACCGGGGAGCTGTTTTTT. Translating gives CASSRWGAGTGELFF.

The chain couples TRBV6-1 to TRBJ2-3, with 10 bases that match TRBD2. The CDR3 loop spans 18 amino acids. The ends lost 4 bases at V and 4 bases at J; junction bases unmatched: 14. CDR1 MNHNS and CDR2 SASEGT come from the germline V gene. The CDR3 sequence: CASSGPGRLAGVPDTQYF. The CDR3 bases are TGTGCCAGCAGTGGCCCCGGCAGGCTAGCGGGGGTTCCAGATACGCAGTATTTT.

The chain recombines TRBV11-2 with TRBJ2-2, with D possibly TRBD1 on 6 matching bases. CDR3 size: 15 residues. V was shortened by 3 bases and J by 5 bases, with 13 bases between the two germline ends. Germline V gene sequence: CDR1 SGHAT, CDR2 FQNNGV. This CDR3 reads CASSFSGRGTGELFF. The CDR3 region has the DNA TGTGCCAGCAGCTTCTCGGGCAGGGGAACCGGGGAGCTGTTTTTT.

In this sample, this clone turned up a few times. V gene TRBV29-1 combines with J gene TRBJ1-5; TRBD1 is a possible D gene (5 bases). V shed 4 bases and J shed 3 bases, with 7 bases lying between them. The CDR3 covers 12 residues. Germline V gene sequence: CDR1 SQVTM, CDR2 ANQGSEA. CDR3 bases: TGCAGCGTTGGACAGATCAATCAGCCCCAGCATTTT. As protein: CSVGQINQPQHF.

The chain joins TRBV25-1 to TRBJ2-3; 7 nucleotides align to TRBD1. V dropped 8 bases and J dropped 0; count of bases not matched to a gene: 2. The CDR3 sequence is 13 residues long. Per the germline V gene, CDR1 is MGHDK and CDR2 is SYGVNS. This CDR3 reads CASHRGSTDTQYF. CDR3 DNA sequence: TGTGCCAGCCACAGGGGTAGCACAGATACGCAGTATTTT.

The J gene is TRBJ2-5, the V gene TRBV7-2; no clear D gene. Germline V gene data show CDR1 as SGHTA and CDR2 as FQGNSA. Trimming took 5 bases from V and 5 from J, leaving 18 bases between them. CDR3 length: 15 residues. CDR3 sequence: CASSRPGPSLETQYF. CDR3 in DNA: TGTGCCAGCAGCCGGCCCGGGCCTTCTCTGGAGACCCAGTACTTC.

V is TRBV7-2 and J is TRBJ1-2; D is uncertain. The ends were cut back, 1 base at V and 0 bases at J, with 3 bases in the middle. The CDR3 loop spans 13 amino acids. Germline V gene sequence: CDR1 SGHTA, CDR2 FQGNSA. The CDR3 reads CASSLEANYGYTF. DNA of the CDR3: TGTGCCAGCAGCTTAGAGGCTAACTATGGCTACACCTTC.

The chain couples TRBV7-2 to TRBJ1-1; 9 nucleotides align to TRBD1. V lost 4 bases, J lost 8 bases, and 11 bases stayed unmatched. Germline V lookup: CDR1 SGHTA, CDR2 FQGNSA. There are 15 residues in the CDR3. The CDR3 DNA reads as TGTGCCAGCAGCTATCCGGGACAGGGACTGGGGGAAGCTTTCTTT. Translation gives CASSYPGQGLGEAFF.

The chain links TRBV5-1 to TRBJ2-6; D is unclear. The CDR3 runs to 14 residues. Germline assignment: CDR1 SGHRS and CDR2 YFSETQ. The V end was cut by 1 base, the J end by 2 bases, with 4 bases between. The CDR3 here is CASSLFAGANVLTF. Here the CDR3 DNA reads TGCGCCAGCAGCTTGTTTGCTGGGGCCAACGTCCTGACTTTC.

The rearrangement joins TRBV5-5 to TRBJ2-1, with a tentative D call TRBD1 (5 bases). V shed 1 base and J shed 5 bases, with 13 bases lying between them. Germline CDR1 is SGHKS and CDR2 is YYEKEE (reference sequence). The CDR3 has 15 amino acids. The CDR3 loop reads CASSLFTARDNEQFF. The CDR3 nucleotides are TGTGCCAGCAGCTTGTTTACAGCCAGGGACAATGAGCAGTTCTTC.

This clone was counted a few times. The J gene is TRBJ2-1, the V gene TRBV28, with TRBD1 matching 9 bases. This CDR3 comprises 13 residues. Trimming at V came to 3 bases and at J to 8 bases, leaving 2 bases not matched to a gene. Germline CDR1 and CDR2: MDHEN and SYDVKM. CDR3 region: CASSFTGGYEQFF. In DNA form, the CDR3 reads TGTGCCAGCAGTTTCACAGGGGGCTATGAGCAGTTCTTC.

The rearrangement links TRBV19 to TRBJ2-3; D ambiguous. Trimming cost V 9 bases and J 0 bases, with 10 bases left between them. This CDR3 region has 13 residues. The V gene's germline CDR1 is LNHDA and CDR2 SQIVND (reference sequence). The CDR3: CASRYASTDTQYF. In DNA, the CDR3 is TGTGCCAGCCGGTACGCTAGCACAGATACGCAGTATTTT.

This chain links TRBV4-3 with TRBJ1-1; D not certain. The V end was cut by 1 base, the J end by 1 base, with 10 bases between. This CDR3 is 15 amino acids long. CDR1 and CDR2 (germline): LGHNA, YSLEER. In DNA form, the CDR3 reads TGCGCCAGCAGCCAAGGGAGTTCAGGGAACACTGAAGCTTTCTTT. It yields the protein CASSQGSSGNTEAFF.

The genes are TRBV5-1 and TRBJ1-1; D might be TRBD1 (6 bases). Germline CDR1 is SGHRS and CDR2 is YFSETQ. This CDR3 is 15 amino acids long. Trimming removed 0 bases from V and 0 bases from J, with 9 bases in between. The CDR3 region is CASSLGTAVNTEAFF. CDR3 nucleotide sequence: TGCGCCAGCAGCTTGGGGACAGCTGTGAACACTGAAGCTTTCTTT.